Listed here are 30 T cell receptor beta chains from one sample, sequenced in a study of blood T cell repertoires in COVID-19. TCRdb keeps only in-frame clones here, not all; method: immunoSEQ multiplex PCR. This table has some 410,000 clones, roughly 90% appearing once. Sample: PBMCs or T cells enriched from blood (not recorded which). The origin of the receptors is a woman aged 25 to 39 with acute COVID-19.

V usage is TRBV7-2 and J usage is TRBJ2-7; the D is unclear. The CDR3 is 13 residues long. Germline assignment: CDR1 SGHTA and CDR2 FQGNSA. V was pared by 4 bases and J by 3 bases, with 10 bases between. The CDR3 DNA sequence: TGTGCCAGCAGCTCGGATCTAGGCTACGAGCAGTACTTC. It is translated as CASSSDLGYEQYF.

The rearrangement links TRBV6-5 to TRBJ2-7; a weak D match, TRBD1 (6 bases). Trimming shortened V by 5 bases and J by 3 bases, and 14 bases separated the two germline ends. Per the germline V gene, CDR1 is MNHEY and CDR2 is SVGAGI. The CDR3 is 14 residues long. This CDR3 reads CASSRRGEDYEQYF. The CDR3 bases are TGTGCCAGCAGTCGCAGGGGCGAAGACTACGAGCAGTACTTC.

The V and J genes are TRBV19 and TRBJ1-2; D is undetermined. V was shortened by 5 bases and J by 0 bases, with 28 bases between the two germline ends. The germline V gene encodes CDR1 LNHDA and CDR2 SQIVND (reference sequence). The CDR3 contains 20 residues. In nucleotides, the CDR3 is TGTGCCAGTAGTTTCATCCGGGTACCTACTATCGGATACACTAACTATGGCTACACCTTC. Translation gives CASSFIRVPTIGYTNYGYTF. The variable domain in full, completed from reference TRBV19 and TRBJ1-2, reads DGGITQSPKYLFRKEGQNVTLSCEQNLNHDAMYWYRQDPGQGLRLIYYSQIVNDFQKGDIAEGYSVSREKKESFPLTVTSAQKNPTAFYLCASSFIRVPTIGYTNYGYTFGSGTRLTVV.

The chain has TRBV5-1 and TRBJ2-2; 8 nucleotides align to TRBD1. This CDR3 spans 16 amino acids. The ends lost 1 base at V and 1 base at J; junction bases unmatched: 3. The V gene's germline CDR1 is SGHRS and CDR2 YFSETQ. The DNA of the CDR3 is TGCGCCAGCAGCTTGTCCGGACAGGGGAACACCGGGGAGCTGTTTTTT. Translated: CASSLSGQGNTGELFF.

As DNA, the CDR3 is TGCAGCTCAACCCCCCTAGCGGGAACTGATACGCAGTATTTT. This sequence encodes CSSTPLAGTDTQYF. The chain combines TRBV29-1 with TRBJ2-3; 9 nucleotides align to TRBD2. There are 14 residues in the CDR3. Germline V lookup: CDR1 SQVTM, CDR2 ANQGSEA. The trim removed 8 bases at V and 6 bases at J, leaving 12 bases unmatched.

This clone was observed a single time. The CDR3 sequence is CASRITGTGGPGELFF. CDR3 in DNA: TGTGCCAGTAGGATTACCGGGACAGGTGGACCCGGGGAGCTGTTTTTT. The chain employs TRBV19 and TRBJ2-2, with 8 bases fitting TRBD1. Trimming took 6 bases from V and 6 from J; bases not matched to a gene: 12. The CDR3 is made up of 16 amino acids. Germline loops: CDR1 LNHDA, CDR2 SQIVND (reference sequence).

This clone was observed a handful of times. V usage is TRBV5-1 and J usage is TRBJ2-7, with a weak D call TRBD1 (5 bases). There are 13 residues in the CDR3. CDR1 is SGHRS and CDR2 is YFSETQ in the germline V gene. The V end was cut by 4 bases, the J end by 9 bases, with 17 bases between. The CDR3 sequence is CASSTEQGRRQYF. CDR3 nucleotides: TGCGCCAGCAGCACAGAGCAGGGTCGTCGGCAGTACTTC.

The V gene is TRBV9, the J gene TRBJ1-3; D possibly corresponds to TRBD1 (6 bases). CDR1 SGDLS and CDR2 YYNGEE come from the germline V gene. V lost 3 bases and J lost 0, with 10 bases in between. The CDR3 length is 15 residues. DNA of the CDR3: TGTGCCAGCAGCGCCCTAGGGGGCTCTGGAAACACCATATATTTT. Translating gives CASSALGGSGNTIYF.

The chain is built from TRBV7-6 and TRBJ2-3; 8 bases map to TRBD2. The CDR3 runs 15 residues. CDR1 and CDR2 from the germline V gene are SGHVS and FNYEAQ. Unmatched junction bases numbered 4, after V lost 4 bases and J lost 1 base. The DNA of the CDR3 is TGTGCCAGCAGCTCCGGGGGGGCGGGCACAGATACGCAGTATTTT. Protein sequence: CASSSGGAGTDTQYF.

In its sample, this clone was seen once. The chain links TRBV5-4 to TRBJ1-1; 10 bases line up with TRBD1. This CDR3 spans 17 amino acids. Germline CDR1 and CDR2: SGHNT and YYREEE (reference sequence). The junction had 9 bases not matched to a gene; V was cut back by 4 bases and J by 0 bases. CDR3 amino acids: CASSPRDRGNMNTEAFF. The CDR3, as DNA: TGTGCCAGCAGCCCCCGGGACAGGGGAAACATGAACACTGAAGCTTTCTTT.

V and J are TRBV6-5 and TRBJ1-2; D is possibly TRBD1 (5 bases). V was cut by 9 bases and J by 4 bases, with 18 bases left in between. This CDR3 is built from 14 residues. Germline CDR1 MNHEY, CDR2 SVGAGI. CDR3 residues: CASSSTGVFYGYTF. Written as DNA, the CDR3 is TGTGCCAGTTCATCGACGGGGGTATTCTATGGCTACACCTTC.

The V gene is TRBV5-5, the J gene TRBJ2-4, with 7 positions matching TRBD1. J was trimmed by 3 bases and V by 2 bases; bases with no gene match: 11. Germline CDR1 reads SGHKS; CDR2 reads YYEKEE (reference sequence). The CDR3 runs to 17 residues. The CDR3 reads CASSFQPGQLGKNIQYF. CDR3 DNA: TGTGCCAGCAGCTTTCAACCGGGACAGTTAGGCAAAAACATTCAGTACTTC. The variable domain in full, with the rest retrieved from reference TRBV5-5 and TRBJ2-4, is DAGVTQSPTHLIKTRGQQVTLRCSPISGHKSVSWYQQVLGQGPQFIFQYYEKEERGRGNFPDRFSARQFPNYSSELNVNALLLGDSALYLCASSFQPGQLGKNIQYFGAGTRLSVL.

The rearrangement links TRBV3-1 (or the pseudogene TRBV3-2) to TRBJ1-6; 7 bases fit TRBD1. The CDR3 contains 14 residues. V was pared by 6 bases and J by 5 bases, with 4 bases of the junction left unmatched. Germline V gene data show CDR1 as LGHDT and CDR2 as YNNKEL (reference sequence). This CDR3 reads CASRNRGNNSPLHF. CDR3 bases: TGTGCCAGCAGAAACAGGGGAAATAATTCACCCCTCCACTTT.

This chain connects TRBV14 to TRBJ2-7; 8 bases match TRBD2. CDR1 is SGHDN, CDR2 FVKESK, per germline. The CDR3 is 13 amino acids. Losses at the gene ends were 3 bases for V and 6 bases for J; bases not matched to a gene: 4. The CDR3 loop reads CASSQTAGGEQYF. Written as DNA, the CDR3 is TGTGCCAGCAGCCAGACTGCGGGGGGCGAGCAGTACTTC.

This clone was picked up one time. Here the CDR3 reads CASSQDRALYGYTF. CDR3 nucleotides: TGCGCCAGCAGCCAAGACAGGGCCCTCTATGGCTACACCTTC. The chain has TRBV4-1 and TRBJ1-2, with a tentative D call TRBD1 (5 bases). The germline V gene has CDR1 MGHRA and CDR2 YSYEKL. V was trimmed by 0 bases and J by 4 bases, leaving 9 bases between them. This CDR3 has 14 residues.

The table lists this clone with a count of one. The chain uses TRBV14 and TRBJ1-2, with D hard to call. Trimming shortened V by 1 base and J by 0 bases, and 6 bases separated the two germline ends. The CDR3 has 14 residues. CDR1 and CDR2 from the germline V gene are SGHDN and FVKESK. CDR3 sequence: CASSQVAANYGYTF. The CDR3 bases are TGTGCCAGCAGCCAAGTCGCAGCTAACTATGGCTACACCTTC.

The gene calls are TRBV7-2 and TRBJ1-1; TRBD1 aligns across 7 bases. V lost 5 bases, J lost 4 bases, and 4 bases stayed unmatched. Germline CDR1 SGHTA, CDR2 FQGNSA. The CDR3 consists of 13 residues. The chain's CDR3 is CASSATGFTEAFF. In DNA form, the CDR3 reads TGTGCCAGCAGCGCGACAGGGTTCACTGAAGCTTTCTTT.

The chain combines TRBV5-1 with TRBJ1-1; D unresolved. The V end lost 0 bases, the J end lost 4 bases, and 16 bases lay between the germline ends. The CDR3 is made up of 16 amino acids. Germline V CDR1 and CDR2: SGHRS, YFSETQ. As DNA, the CDR3 is TGCGCCAGCAGCTTGGAGGTTGGGGAGTCAGGCACTGAAGCTTTCTTT. Protein: CASSLEVGESGTEAFF. The complete variable domain, with remaining parts taken from reference TRBV5-1 and TRBJ1-1, reads KAGVTQTPRYLIKTRGQQVTLSCSPISGHRSVSWYQQTPGQGLQFLFEYFSETQRNKGNFPGRFSGRQFSNSRSEMNVSTLELGDSALYLCASSLEVGESGTEAFFGQGTRLTVV.

The rearrangement links TRBV19 to TRBJ1-3; D uncertain. Germline V gene lookup returns CDR1 LNHDA and CDR2 SQIVND (reference sequence). V dropped 1 base and J dropped 0 bases, with 7 bases sitting between them. This CDR3 comprises 15 residues. The CDR3 is CASSIGSTSGNTIYF. Written as DNA, the CDR3 is TGTGCCAGTAGTATAGGCAGTACCTCTGGAAACACCATATATTTT. Full variable domain (rest looked up from reference TRBV19 and TRBJ1-3): DGGITQSPKYLFRKEGQNVTLSCEQNLNHDAMYWYRQDPGQGLRLIYYSQIVNDFQKGDIAEGYSVSREKKESFPLTVTSAQKNPTAFYLCASSIGSTSGNTIYFGEGSWLTVV.

This chain connects TRBV10-2 to TRBJ1-2; 7 bases map to TRBD1. This CDR3 spans 14 amino acids. The ends lost 6 bases at V and 8 bases at J; junction bases unmatched: 12. The germline gives CDR1 WSHSY, CDR2 SAAADI. The CDR3 spells CASSFLLGGQGYTF. The CDR3 nucleotides read TGCGCCAGCAGCTTTCTTCTAGGGGGCCAGGGCTACACCTTC.

V gene TRBV5-4 combines with J gene TRBJ2-3; 7 bases are a match to TRBD2. The CDR3 length is 14 residues. The V gene's germline CDR1 is SGHNT and CDR2 YYREEE (reference sequence). The junction had 3 bases not matched to a gene; V was cut back by 2 bases and J by 3 bases. DNA for the CDR3: TGTGCCAGCAGCTTCGGGAGGAGGACAGATACGCAGTATTTT. Translated, it gives CASSFGRRTDTQYF. The full variable domain, with the rest looked up from reference TRBV5-4 and TRBJ2-3, is ETGVTQSPTHLIKTRGQQVTLRCSSQSGHNTVSWYQQALGQGPQFIFQYYREEENGRGNFPPRFSGLQFPNYSSELNVNALELDDSALYLCASSFGRRTDTQYFGPGTRLTVL.

The chain recombines TRBV10-2 with TRBJ2-3, with 8 bases identical to TRBD2. This CDR3 spans 15 amino acids. The V gene end was trimmed by 3 bases and the J gene end by 4 bases; junction bases not matched to a gene: 6. The V gene's germline CDR1 is WSHSY and CDR2 SAAADI. The CDR3 spells CASSDRGGRADTQYF. CDR3 nucleotide sequence: TGCGCCAGCAGTGATCGGGGGGGGCGGGCAGATACGCAGTATTTT.

The V call is TRBV19, the J call TRBJ2-3; TRBD1 matches at 9 bases. The germline CDR1 and CDR2 sequences are LNHDA and SQIVND (reference sequence). V gave up 9 bases and J gave up 1 base; unmatched junction bases: 2. There are 13 residues in the CDR3. The CDR3 DNA reads as TGTGCCAGCCGGGACAGGGGCACAGATACGCAGTATTTT. Amino acids: CASRDRGTDTQYF.

The V gene is TRBV5-5, the J gene TRBJ2-2; D perhaps matches TRBD2 (5 bases). Trimming removed 0 bases from V and 5 bases from J, with 11 bases in between. The CDR3 sequence is 15 residues long. Germline CDR1 and CDR2: SGHKS and YYEKEE (reference sequence). CDR3 coding DNA: TGTGCCAGCAGCTTGGACAGTGGAGGAACCGGGGAGCTGTTTTTT. Encoded protein: CASSLDSGGTGELFF.

The rearrangement links TRBV28 to TRBJ2-7, with D tentatively TRBD2 (5 bases). Trimming took off 2 bases at V and 2 bases at J, with 10 bases between the two ends. The germline gives CDR1 MDHEN, CDR2 SYDVKM. The CDR3 has 14 amino acids. DNA of the CDR3: TGTGCCAGCAGTTTAGGCGGGCGACCCTACGAGCAGTACTTC. Amino acid sequence: CASSLGGRPYEQYF.

The chain combines TRBV24-1 with TRBJ1-1, with D possibly matching TRBD1 (5 bases). Trimming took off 3 bases at V and 6 bases at J, with 10 bases between the two ends. This CDR3 contains 13 residues. CDR1 KGHDR and CDR2 SFDVKD come from the germline V gene. CDR3 nucleotides: TGTGCCACCAGTGATCATCGGGGGGCTGAAGCTTTCTTT. Translating gives CATSDHRGAEAFF.

The chain is built from TRBV27 and TRBJ2-3; the match to TRBD1 covers 7 bases. The CDR3 totals 15 residues. Looked up from germline, CDR1 is MNHEY and CDR2 is SMNVEV (reference sequence). Unmatched junction bases numbered 5, after V lost 5 bases and J lost 0 bases. CDR3 loop: CASSTQGMSTDTQYF. CDR3 nucleotide sequence: TGTGCCAGCAGTACACAGGGGATGAGCACAGATACGCAGTATTTT.

The sample holds a few counts of this clone. This CDR3 is CASSLQGFTDTQYF. The CDR3 DNA follows: TGTGCCAGCAGCTTACAGGGATTCACAGATACGCAGTATTTT. J is TRBJ2-3 and V is TRBV7-9; tentative D call: TRBD1 (5 bases). The length of the CDR3 is 14 residues. From germline, CDR1 is SEHNR and CDR2 FQNEAQ (reference sequence). With 2 bases removed from V and 2 bases from J, the gap between germline ends came to 8 bases.

To note about this clone: Other DNA sequences in the sample encode the same CDR3. The genes are TRBV7-3 and TRBJ1-1, with D uncertain. Germline CDR1 SGHTA, CDR2 FQGTGA. The CDR3 contains 14 residues. The ends were cut back, 5 bases at V and 1 base at J, with 11 bases in the middle. The CDR3: CASSLLAENTEAFF. For the CDR3, the DNA is TGTGCCAGCAGCCTGCTGGCAGAGAACACTGAAGCTTTCTTT.

The gene calls are TRBV5-1 and TRBJ1-2, with D possibly matching TRBD1 (5 bases). CDR1 is SGHRS, CDR2 YFSETQ, per germline. The CDR3 contains 14 residues. With 3 bases removed from V and 4 bases from J, the gap between germline ends came to 13 bases. CDR3 amino acids: CASSSQGTVYGYTF. In DNA form, the CDR3 reads TGCGCCAGCAGCTCGCAGGGAACAGTCTATGGCTACACCTTC. Full variable domain (rest looked up from reference TRBV5-1 and TRBJ1-2): KAGVTQTPRYLIKTRGQQVTLSCSPISGHRSVSWYQQTPGQGLQFLFEYFSETQRNKGNFPGRFSGRQFSNSRSEMNVSTLELGDSALYLCASSSQGTVYGYTFGSGTRLTVV.